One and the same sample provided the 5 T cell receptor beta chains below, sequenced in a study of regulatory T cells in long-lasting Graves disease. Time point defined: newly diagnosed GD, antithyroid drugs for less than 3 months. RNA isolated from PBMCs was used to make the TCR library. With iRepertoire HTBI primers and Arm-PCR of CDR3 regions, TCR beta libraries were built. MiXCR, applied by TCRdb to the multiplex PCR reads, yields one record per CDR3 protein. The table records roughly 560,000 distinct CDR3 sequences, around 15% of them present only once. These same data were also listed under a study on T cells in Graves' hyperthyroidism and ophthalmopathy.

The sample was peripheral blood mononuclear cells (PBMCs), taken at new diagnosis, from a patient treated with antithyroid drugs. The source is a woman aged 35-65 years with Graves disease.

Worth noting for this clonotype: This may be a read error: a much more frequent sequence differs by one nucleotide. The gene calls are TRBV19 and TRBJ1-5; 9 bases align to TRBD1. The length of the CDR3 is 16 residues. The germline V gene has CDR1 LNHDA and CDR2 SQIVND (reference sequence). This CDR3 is CASSFHSGTGHQAQHF. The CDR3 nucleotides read TGTGCCAGTAGTTTCCACTCGGGGACAGGGCATCAGGCCCAGCATTTT.

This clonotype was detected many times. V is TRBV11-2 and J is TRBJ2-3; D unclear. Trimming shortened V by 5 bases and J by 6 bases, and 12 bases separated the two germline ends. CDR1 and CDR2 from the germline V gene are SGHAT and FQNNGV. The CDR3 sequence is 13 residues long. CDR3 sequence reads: CASSDLRKDTQYF. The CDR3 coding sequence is TGTGCCAGCAGCGACCTTCGGAAGGATACGCAGTATTTT.

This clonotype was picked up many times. In nucleotides, the CDR3 is TGTGCCAGCTTTGGGTCTATGAACACTGAAGCTTTCTTT. Its protein is CASFGSMNTEAFF. V gene TRBV18 combines with J gene TRBJ1-1; D uncertain. Germline CDR1 and CDR2: KGHSH and LQKENI. V gave up 7 bases and J gave up 0 bases, with 9 bases separating them. There are 13 residues in the CDR3.

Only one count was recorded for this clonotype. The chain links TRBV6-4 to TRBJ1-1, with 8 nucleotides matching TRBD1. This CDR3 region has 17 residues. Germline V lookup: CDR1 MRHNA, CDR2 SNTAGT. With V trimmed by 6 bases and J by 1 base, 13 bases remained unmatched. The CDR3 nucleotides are TGTGCCAGCAGCTTCAGACAGGGGAGCCTTCCGAACACTGAAGCTTTCTTT. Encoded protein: CASSFRQGSLPNTEAFF.

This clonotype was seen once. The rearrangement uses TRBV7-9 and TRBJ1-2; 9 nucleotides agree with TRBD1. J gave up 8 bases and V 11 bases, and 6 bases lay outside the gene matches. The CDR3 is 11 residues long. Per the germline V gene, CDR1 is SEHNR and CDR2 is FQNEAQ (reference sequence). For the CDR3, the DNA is TGTGCCCTGGGGGACAGGGAAGGCTACACCTTC. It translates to CALGDREGYTF.